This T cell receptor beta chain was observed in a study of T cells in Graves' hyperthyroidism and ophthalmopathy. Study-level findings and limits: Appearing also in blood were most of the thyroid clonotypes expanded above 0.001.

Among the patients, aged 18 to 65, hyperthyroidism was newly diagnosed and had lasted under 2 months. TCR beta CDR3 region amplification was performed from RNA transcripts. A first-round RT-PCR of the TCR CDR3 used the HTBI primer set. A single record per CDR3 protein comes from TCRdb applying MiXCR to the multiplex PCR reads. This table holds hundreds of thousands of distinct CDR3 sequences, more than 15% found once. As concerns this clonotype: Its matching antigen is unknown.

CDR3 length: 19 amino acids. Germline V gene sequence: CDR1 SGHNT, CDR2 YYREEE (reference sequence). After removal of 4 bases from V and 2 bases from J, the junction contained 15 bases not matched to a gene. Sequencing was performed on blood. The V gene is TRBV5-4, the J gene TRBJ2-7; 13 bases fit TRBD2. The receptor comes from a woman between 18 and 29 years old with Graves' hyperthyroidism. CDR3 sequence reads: CASSRLPGLAGLPAYEQYF. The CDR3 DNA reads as TGTGCCAGCAGCCGCCTCCCGGGACTAGCGGGACTTCCCGCCTACGAGCAGTACTTC.